This T cell receptor beta chain emerged from a study of T cell changes during pregnancy in multiple sclerosis (dated by TCRdb to between 2018 and 2020). A note on the overall study: The study examined how the T cell repertoire changed over the course of pregnancy in women with multiple sclerosis.

Concerning this clone itself: Which antigen it targets is not known. No per-base quality is available; no much larger clone lies one base away.

Library preparation employed the immunoSEQ multiplex PCR assay. Sourced from immuneACCESS, this table was stored by TCRdb with only in-frame sequences that have V and J called. A share of the clones is absent; for the studies checked, an unresolved V gene accounts for under half, and the remainder has no known explanation. This sample comprises roughly 110,000 clones, about 90% of them detected only once. Over 1.5% of the sample lies in the top ten. Including cysteine and phenylalanine, the CDR3 has 16 amino acids. Only CDR3 DNA is held: 48 bases, read in frame from base 1. Compared with germline, V lacks 2 bases and J lacks 0 bases; bases without a gene match: 4. Reading the germline V gene gives CDR1 MNHEY and CDR2 SVGAGI.

The sequence links TRBV6-5 to TRBJ2-5, with 9 bases aligning to TRBD2. The specimen comprised peripheral blood, sampled in the third trimester of pregnancy. This sequence originates from a female donor with multiple sclerosis, enrolled in a pregnancy study. DNA sequence: TGTGCCAGCAGTTACGTAGCGGGGGACCACCAAGAGACCCAGTACTTC. Protein translation: CASSYVAGDHQETQYF.